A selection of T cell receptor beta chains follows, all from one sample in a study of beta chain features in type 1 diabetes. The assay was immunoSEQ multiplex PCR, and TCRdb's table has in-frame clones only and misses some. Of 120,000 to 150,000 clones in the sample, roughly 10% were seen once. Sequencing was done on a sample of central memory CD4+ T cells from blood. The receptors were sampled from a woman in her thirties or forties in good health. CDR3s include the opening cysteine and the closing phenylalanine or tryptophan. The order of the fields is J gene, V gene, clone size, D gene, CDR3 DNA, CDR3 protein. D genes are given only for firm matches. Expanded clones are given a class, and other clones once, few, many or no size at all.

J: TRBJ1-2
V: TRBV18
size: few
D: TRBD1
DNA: TGTGCCAGCAGCCAAACCCGGGACAGGGGGCGCGAATCGGAGGGCTACACCTTC
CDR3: CASSQTRDRGRESEGYTF

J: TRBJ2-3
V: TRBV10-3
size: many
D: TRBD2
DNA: TGTGCCATCAGTGGGTTTAGCGGGGGAAACACAGATACGCAGTATTTT
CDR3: CAISGFSGGNTDTQYF

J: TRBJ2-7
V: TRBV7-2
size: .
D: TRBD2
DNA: TGTGCCAGCAGCCAAAGGACTAGCCTTAAGCAGTACTTC
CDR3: CASSQRTSLKQYF

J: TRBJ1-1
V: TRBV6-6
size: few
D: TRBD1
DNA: TGTGCCAGCACCCCGGGACAGGGCAACACTGAAGCTTTCTTT
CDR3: CASTPGQGNTEAFF

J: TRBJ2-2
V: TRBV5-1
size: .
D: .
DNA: TGCGCCAGCAGCGCGACAGCCGCAGGGAACACCGGGGAGCTGTTTTTT
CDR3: CASSATAAGNTGELFF

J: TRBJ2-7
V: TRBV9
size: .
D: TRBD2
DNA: TGTGCCAGCAGCGTAGGGGGAGCGGGGGGAACCTACGAGCAGTACTTC
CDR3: CASSVGGAGGTYEQYF

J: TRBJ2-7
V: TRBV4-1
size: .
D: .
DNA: TGCGCCAGCAGCCAAGTTGGGACTGGATACGAGCAGTACTTC
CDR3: CASSQVGTGYEQYF

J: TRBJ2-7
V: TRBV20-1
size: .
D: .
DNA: TGCAGTGCTAGCCCATCCTACGAGCAGTACTTC
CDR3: CSASPSYEQYF

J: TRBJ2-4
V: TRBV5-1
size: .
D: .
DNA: TGCGCCAGCAGCAAGGAAGCAGGGTTAGTCAAAAACATTCAGTACTTC
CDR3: CASSKEAGLVKNIQYF

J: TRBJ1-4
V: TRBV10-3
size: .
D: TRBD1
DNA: TGTGCCATCAGTGAGGGGGGACAGTCTGAAAAACTGTTTTTT
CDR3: CAISEGGQSEKLFF

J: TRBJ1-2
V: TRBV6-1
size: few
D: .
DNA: TGTGCCATCAGTATAGATGTTGACGCGTCAGGTGGCTACACCTTC
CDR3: CAISIDVDASGGYTF

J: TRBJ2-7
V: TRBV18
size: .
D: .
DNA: TGTGCCAGCTCACCGGAGAGCTCCTACGAGCAGTACTTC
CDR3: CASSPESSYEQYF

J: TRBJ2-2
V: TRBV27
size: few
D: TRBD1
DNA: TGTGCCAGCAGTGCTAACAGGGGGCTCGACACCGGGGAGCTGTTTTTT
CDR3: CASSANRGLDTGELFF

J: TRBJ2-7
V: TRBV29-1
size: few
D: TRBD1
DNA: TGCAGCGTTGGGGGGGGACAGGGTTACTACGAGCAGTACTTC
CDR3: CSVGGGQGYYEQYF

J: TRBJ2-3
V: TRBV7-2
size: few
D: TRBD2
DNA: TGTGCCAGCAGCCCCCGGGGGGATTCTAGCACAGATACGCAGTATTTT
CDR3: CASSPRGDSSTDTQYF

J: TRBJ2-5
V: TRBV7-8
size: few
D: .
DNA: TGTGCCAGCAGCTCCGGGAGCCCTAAGACCCAGTACTTC
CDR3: CASSSGSPKTQYF

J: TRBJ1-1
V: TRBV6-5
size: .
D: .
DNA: TGTGCCAGCAGTTACTCGAGCCAGGTCGGTGAAGCTTTCTTT
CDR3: CASSYSSQVGEAFF

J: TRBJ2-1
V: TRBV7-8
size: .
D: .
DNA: TGTGCCAGCAGCACTCTAGTATACAATGAGCAGTTCTTC
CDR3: CASSTLVYNEQFF

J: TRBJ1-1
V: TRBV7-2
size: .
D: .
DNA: TGTGCCAGCAGCTTATACAGGAACACTGAAGCTTTCTTT
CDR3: CASSLYRNTEAFF

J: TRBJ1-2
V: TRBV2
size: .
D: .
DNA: TGTGCCAGCAGTGAAGGCGGTATGGGCTACACCTTC
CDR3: CASSEGGMGYTF